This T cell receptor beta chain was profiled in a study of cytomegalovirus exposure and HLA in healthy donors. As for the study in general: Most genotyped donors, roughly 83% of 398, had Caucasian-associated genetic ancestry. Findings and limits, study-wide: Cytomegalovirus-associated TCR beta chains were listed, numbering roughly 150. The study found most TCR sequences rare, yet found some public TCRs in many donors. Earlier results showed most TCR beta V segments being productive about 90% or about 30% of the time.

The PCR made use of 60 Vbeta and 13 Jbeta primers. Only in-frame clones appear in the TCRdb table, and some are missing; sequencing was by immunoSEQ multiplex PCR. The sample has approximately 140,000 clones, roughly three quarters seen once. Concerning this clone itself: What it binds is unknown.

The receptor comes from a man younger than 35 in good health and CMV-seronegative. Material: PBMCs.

The CDR3 spells CASSPPTGTYGYTF. DNA of the CDR3: TGTGCCAGCAGCCCCCCGACAGGGACCTATGGCTACACCTTC. The rearrangement uses TRBV5-4 and TRBJ1-2; 7 bases map to TRBD1. The V gene's germline CDR1 is SGHNT and CDR2 YYREEE (reference sequence). The CDR3 runs to 14 residues. The ends lost 4 bases at V and 4 bases at J; junction bases unmatched: 7.